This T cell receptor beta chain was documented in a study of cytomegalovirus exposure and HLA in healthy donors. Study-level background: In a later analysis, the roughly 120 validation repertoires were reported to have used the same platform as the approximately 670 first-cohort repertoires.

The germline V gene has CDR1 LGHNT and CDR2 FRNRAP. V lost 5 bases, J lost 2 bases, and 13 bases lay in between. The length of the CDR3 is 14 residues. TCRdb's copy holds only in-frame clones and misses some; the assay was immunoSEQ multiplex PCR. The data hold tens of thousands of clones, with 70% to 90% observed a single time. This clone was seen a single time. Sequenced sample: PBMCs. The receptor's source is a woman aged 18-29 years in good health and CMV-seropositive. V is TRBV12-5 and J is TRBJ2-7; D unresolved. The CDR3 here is CASGAAGPTYEQYF. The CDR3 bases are TGTGCTAGTGGTGCCGCTGGCCCAACCTACGAGCAGTACTTC. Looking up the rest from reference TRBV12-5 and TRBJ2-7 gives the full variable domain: DARVTQTPRHKVTEMGQEVTMRCQPILGHNTVFWYRQTMMQGLELLAYFRNRAPLDDSGMPKDRFSAEMPDATLATLKIQPSEPRDSAVYFCASGAAGPTYEQYFGPGTRLTVT.